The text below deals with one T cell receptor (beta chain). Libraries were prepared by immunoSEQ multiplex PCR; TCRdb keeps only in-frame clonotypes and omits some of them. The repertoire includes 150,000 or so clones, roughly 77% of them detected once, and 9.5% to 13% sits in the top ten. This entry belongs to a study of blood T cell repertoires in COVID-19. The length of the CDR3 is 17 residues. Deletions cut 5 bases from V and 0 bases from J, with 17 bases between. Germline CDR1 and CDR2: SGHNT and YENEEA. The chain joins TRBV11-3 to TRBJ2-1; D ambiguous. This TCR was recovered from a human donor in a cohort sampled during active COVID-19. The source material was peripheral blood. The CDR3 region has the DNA TGTGCCAGCAGCCCCAGCGCCCTCATGAGCTCCTACAATGAGCAGTTCTTC. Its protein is CASSPSALMSSYNEQFF.